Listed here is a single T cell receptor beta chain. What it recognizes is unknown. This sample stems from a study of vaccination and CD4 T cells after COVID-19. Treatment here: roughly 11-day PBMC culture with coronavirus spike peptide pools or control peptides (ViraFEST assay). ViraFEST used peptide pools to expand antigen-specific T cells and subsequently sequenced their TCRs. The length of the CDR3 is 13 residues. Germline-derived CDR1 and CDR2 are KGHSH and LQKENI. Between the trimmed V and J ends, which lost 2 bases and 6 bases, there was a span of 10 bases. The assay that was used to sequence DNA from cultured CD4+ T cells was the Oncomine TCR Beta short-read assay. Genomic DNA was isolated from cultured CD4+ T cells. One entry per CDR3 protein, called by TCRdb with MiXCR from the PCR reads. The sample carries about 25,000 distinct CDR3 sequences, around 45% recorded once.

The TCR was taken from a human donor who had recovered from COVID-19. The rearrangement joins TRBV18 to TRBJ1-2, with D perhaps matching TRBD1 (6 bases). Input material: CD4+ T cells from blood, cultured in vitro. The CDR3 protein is CASSPNRVDGYTF. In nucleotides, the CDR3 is TGTGCCAGCTCACCAAACAGGGTCGATGGCTACACCTTC.